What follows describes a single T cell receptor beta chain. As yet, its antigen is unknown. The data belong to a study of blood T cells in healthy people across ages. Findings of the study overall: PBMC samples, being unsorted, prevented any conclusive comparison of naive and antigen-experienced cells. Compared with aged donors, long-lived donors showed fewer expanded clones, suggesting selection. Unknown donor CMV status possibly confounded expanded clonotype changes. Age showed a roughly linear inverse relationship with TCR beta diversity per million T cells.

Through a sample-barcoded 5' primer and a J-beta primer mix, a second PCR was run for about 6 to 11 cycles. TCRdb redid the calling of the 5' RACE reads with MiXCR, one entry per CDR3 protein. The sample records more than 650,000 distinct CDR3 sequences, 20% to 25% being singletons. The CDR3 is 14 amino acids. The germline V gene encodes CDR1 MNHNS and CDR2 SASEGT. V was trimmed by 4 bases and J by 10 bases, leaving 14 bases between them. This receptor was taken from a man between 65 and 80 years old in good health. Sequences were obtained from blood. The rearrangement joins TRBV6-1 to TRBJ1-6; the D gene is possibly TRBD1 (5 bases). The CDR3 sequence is CASSGRVRGSPLHF. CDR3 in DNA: TGTGCCAGCAGTGGCAGGGTGAGGGGCTCACCCCTCCACTTT.